Listed here are 22 T cell receptor beta chains from one sample, sequenced in a study of shared clonotypes between healthy human individuals. Positively selected for CCR7, the CD45RO-negative cells used as naive CD8 cells excluded terminally differentiated effector memory CD45RA+ cells. The assay was immunoSEQ multiplex PCR, and TCRdb's table has in-frame clones only and misses some. The data contain about 2.2 million clones, 85% to 95% of them singletons. Sequenced material: naive CD8+ T cells from PBMCs. The source is a man between 18 and 35 years old in good health. Some clones in this sample may be carry-over from other donors' samples.

J is TRBJ2-7 and V is TRBV7-9; possibly TRBD1 for D (6 bases). Trimming pared 8 bases from V and 0 bases from J, leaving 17 bases between. Per germline, CDR1 SEHNR and CDR2 FQNEAQ (reference sequence). The CDR3 spans 15 residues. The CDR3 DNA reads TGTGCCAGCGCGCCATTCGGACAGAGCTCCTACGAGCAGTACTTC. This encodes CASAPFGQSSYEQYF.

V and J are TRBV25-1 and TRBJ2-5; weak D call: TRBD1 (5 bases). Deletions cut 6 bases from V and 2 bases from J, with 13 bases between. Germline V gene sequence: CDR1 MGHDK, CDR2 SYGVNS. The CDR3 consists of 14 residues. The CDR3 nucleotides are TGTGCCAGCAGAGCTTATGACAGTCAAGAGACCCAGTACTTC. Translated: CASRAYDSQETQYF.

As to this clone: This sample includes further DNA sequences coding for the same CDR3. The rearrangement uses TRBV9 and TRBJ2-3; possibly TRBD1 or TRBD2 for D (5 bases each). This CDR3 is built from 15 residues. The germline V and J ends were trimmed by 0 bases and 2 bases, with 10 bases remaining between them. The V gene's germline CDR1 is SGDLS and CDR2 YYNGEE. The CDR3 DNA is TGTGCCAGCAGCGTAGGTGGGGGATACACAGATACGCAGTATTTT. Its protein is CASSVGGGYTDTQYF.

The chain is built from TRBV9 and TRBJ1-2; tentative D call: TRBD1 (5 bases). Germline CDR1 reads SGDLS; CDR2 reads YYNGEE. V lost 6 bases to trimming and J lost 2 bases, with 8 bases between them. This CDR3 is built from 12 residues. CDR3 in amino acids: CASTGLNYGYTF. CDR3 DNA: TGTGCCAGCACAGGGCTCAACTATGGCTACACCTTC.

This chain uses TRBV4-3 with TRBJ2-2; perhaps TRBD1 as D (6 bases). CDR1 and CDR2 from the germline V gene are LGHNA and YSLEER. Trimming left V 2 bases short and J 3 bases short, with 19 bases between. This CDR3 contains 18 residues. CDR3: CASSQSRRLGADTGELFF. CDR3 nucleotides: TGCGCCAGCAGCCAATCCCGCCGGTTGGGGGCGGACACCGGGGAGCTGTTTTTT.

V and J are TRBV6-1 and TRBJ1-1; D unclear. This CDR3 spans 16 amino acids. Per the germline V gene, CDR1 is MNHNS and CDR2 is SASEGT. Trimming took off 3 bases at V and 4 bases at J, with 18 bases between the two ends. CDR3 nucleotide sequence: TGTGCCAGCAGTGACGTCCACAAAACCCCGGGCACTGAAGCTTTCTTT. Amino acid sequence: CASSDVHKTPGTEAFF.

V and J are TRBV27 and TRBJ2-1, with D maybe TRBD1 (7 bases). The CDR3 covers 15 residues. The V end lost 2 bases, the J end lost 9 bases, and 17 bases lay between the germline ends. Germline V gives CDR1 MNHEY, CDR2 SMNVEV (reference sequence). The CDR3 sequence: CASSLAAGGKSEQFF. CDR3 coding DNA: TGTGCCAGCAGTTTAGCGGCAGGGGGGAAAAGTGAGCAGTTCTTC.

V gene TRBV29-1 combines with J gene TRBJ2-5, with D perhaps TRBD1 or TRBD2 (6 bases each). The J call is doubtful: the DNA matches TRBJ2-7 better. The V gene's germline CDR1 is SQVTM and CDR2 ANQGSEA. This CDR3 contains 13 residues. The CDR3 is CSVLGGSSYEQYF. Here the CDR3 DNA reads TGCAGCGTTTTAGGGGGGAGCTCCTACGAGCAGTACTTC.

This chain joins TRBV4-2 and TRBJ1-5; D gene ambiguous. The germline gives CDR1 LGHNA, CDR2 YNFKEQ. Trimming removed 11 bases at V and 2 bases at J, with 7 bases between. CDR3 length: 11 amino acids. The CDR3 DNA reads TGTGCCGCGGGCCGCAATCAGCCCCAGCATTTT. As protein: CAAGRNQPQHF.

The chain uses TRBV4-1 and TRBJ2-7; D assignment may be TRBD1 or TRBD2 (5 bases each). The length of the CDR3 is 15 residues. V lost 0 bases to trimming and J lost 1 base, with 10 bases between them. Germline-derived CDR1 and CDR2 are MGHRA and YSYEKL. The CDR3 here is CASSQDGTPSYEQYF. The DNA for the CDR3 is TGCGCCAGCAGCCAAGATGGGACGCCATCCTACGAGCAGTACTTC.

This clone came up once. This chain links TRBV14 with TRBJ1-3; D is unresolved. The V and J ends lost 4 bases and 0 bases respectively, with 13 bases between them. Looked up from germline, CDR1 is SGHDN and CDR2 is FVKESK. CDR3 length: 16 residues. The DNA of the CDR3 is TGTGCCAGCAGCCCCCTAACGGATCTCTCTGGAAACACCATATATTTT. Encoded protein: CASSPLTDLSGNTIYF.

The V gene is TRBV2, the J gene TRBJ2-7, with 7 bases lining up with TRBD2. This CDR3 region has 17 residues. Germline loops: CDR1 SNHLY, CDR2 FYNNEI. Trimming removed 3 bases from V and 0 bases from J; junction bases left unmatched: 11. The CDR3 DNA sequence: TGTGCCAGCAGTGACACTGGGAGGGCGGGTAACTCCTACGAGCAGTACTTC. Translation gives CASSDTGRAGNSYEQYF. Using reference TRBV2 and TRBJ2-7 for the parts outside the CDR3, the full variable domain is EPEVTQTPSHQVTQMGQEVILRCVPISNHLYFYWYRQILGQKVEFLVSFYNNEISEKSEIFDDQFSVERPDGSNFTLKIRSTKLEDSAMYFCASSDTGRAGNSYEQYFGPGTRLTVT.

This chain uses TRBV14 with TRBJ2-1; 7 bases align to TRBD1. The length of the CDR3 is 13 residues. V trimming: 0 bases; J trimming: 7 bases; junction bases outside the gene matches: 0. CDR1 is SGHDN and CDR2 is FVKESK in the germline V gene. CDR3 residues: CASSQEGQNEQFF. CDR3 nucleotides: TGTGCCAGCAGCCAAGAGGGACAGAATGAGCAGTTCTTC.

V is TRBV28 and J is TRBJ2-1; possibly TRBD2 for D (8 bases). V was pared by 8 bases and J by 9 bases, with 38 bases between. The CDR3 is 20 residues long. Per germline, CDR1 MDHEN and CDR2 SYDVKM. CDR3 in DNA: TGTGCCAGCCCCCCCTTGCGGGACCAGGGGGTGATAGCGGGGCCCCGTGAGCAGTTCTTC. Translation gives CASPPLRDQGVIAGPREQFF.

Regarding this clone: Other DNA sequences of this sample code for an identical CDR3. The rearrangement joins TRBV27 to TRBJ2-2; D is possibly TRBD2 (5 bases). Trimming took 2 bases from V and 8 from J, leaving 6 bases between them. CDR1 is MNHEY and CDR2 is SMNVEV in the germline V gene (reference sequence). CDR3 length: 12 residues. The DNA of the CDR3 is TGTGCCAGCAGTTTACGGGGAGGGGAGCTGTTTTTT. This codes for CASSLRGGELFF.

This clone appeared a single time. The genes are TRBV19 and TRBJ1-2, with 7 bases fitting TRBD1. Germline V lookup: CDR1 LNHDA, CDR2 SQIVND (reference sequence). The CDR3 runs to 14 residues. V trimming: 6 bases; J trimming: 4 bases; junction bases outside the gene matches: 8. The CDR3: CASRSPDRTYGYTF. CDR3 coding DNA: TGTGCCAGTAGGAGCCCGGACAGGACCTATGGCTACACCTTC.

For this clone: Other DNA sequences of this sample code for an identical CDR3. This chain connects TRBV7-9 to TRBJ1-1; D is undetermined. CDR3 length: 12 amino acids. Germline values: CDR1 SEHNR, CDR2 FQNEAQ (reference sequence). Trimming removed 3 bases from V and 8 bases from J, with 10 bases in between. As DNA, the CDR3 is TGTGCCAGCAGCTTGGGTCGACCCGAAGCTTTCTTT. Its protein product is CASSLGRPEAFF.

This chain uses TRBV7-9 with TRBJ1-1; TRBD1 matches at 9 bases. V shed 6 bases, J shed 6 bases, and the junction held 8 bases outside the gene matches. Germline assignment: CDR1 SEHNR and CDR2 FQNEAQ (reference sequence). There are 14 residues in the CDR3. The CDR3 region is CASSWTGAVPEAFF. CDR3 coding DNA: TGTGCCAGCAGTTGGACAGGGGCGGTCCCTGAAGCTTTCTTT. Drawing the rest from reference TRBV7-9 and TRBJ1-1, the complete variable domain is DTGVSQNPRHKITKRGQNVTFRCDPISEHNRLYWYRQTLGQGPEFLTYFQNEAQLEKSRLLSDRFSAERPKGSFSTLEIQRTEQGDSAMYLCASSWTGAVPEAFFGQGTRLTVV.

The J gene is TRBJ2-2, the V gene TRBV2, with a possible D match to TRBD2 (6 bases). The CDR3 sequence is 13 residues long. Trimming cost V 7 bases and J 9 bases, with 15 bases left between them. CDR1 SNHLY and CDR2 FYNNEI come from the germline V gene. The chain's CDR3 is CASNGGIRRELFF. CDR3 nucleotide sequence: TGTGCCAGCAACGGGGGAATAAGGAGGGAGCTGTTTTTT. The full variable domain, in which reference TRBV2 and TRBJ2-2 provide the parts outside the CDR3, is EPEVTQTPSHQVTQMGQEVILRCVPISNHLYFYWYRQILGQKVEFLVSFYNNEISEKSEIFDDQFSVERPDGSNFTLKIRSTKLEDSAMYFCASNGGIRRELFFGEGSRLTVL.

The genes are TRBV4-3 and TRBJ2-1; 8 bases are shared with TRBD2. The CDR3 loop spans 16 amino acids. After removal of 4 bases from V and 5 bases from J, the junction contained 10 bases not matched to a gene. The germline CDR1 and CDR2 sequences are LGHNA and YSLEER. The CDR3 nucleotides read TGCGCCAGCAGCCCCTCGGGGGGTAGCGGGAACAATGAGCAGTTCTTC. Protein product: CASSPSGGSGNNEQFF.

The rearrangement uses TRBV9 and TRBJ2-3, with 7 positions matching TRBD2. V shed 4 bases, J shed 6 bases, and the junction held 14 bases outside the gene matches. The CDR3 totals 16 residues. Per the germline V gene, CDR1 is SGDLS and CDR2 is YYNGEE. CDR3 in amino acids: CASSPRKEGLQDTQYF. CDR3 DNA: TGTGCCAGCAGCCCAAGGAAGGAGGGACTACAGGATACGCAGTATTTT.

In regard to this clone: Other nucleotide sequences from this sample produce the same CDR3. V gene TRBV25-1 combines with J gene TRBJ2-5, with 7 bases aligning to TRBD2. J was trimmed by 7 bases and V by 10 bases; bases with no gene match: 3. This CDR3 comprises 10 residues. Germline lookup yields CDR1 MGHDK and CDR2 SYGVNS. The CDR3 spells CATGGGTQYF. CDR3 coding DNA: TGTGCCACTGGGGGGGGGACCCAGTACTTC.